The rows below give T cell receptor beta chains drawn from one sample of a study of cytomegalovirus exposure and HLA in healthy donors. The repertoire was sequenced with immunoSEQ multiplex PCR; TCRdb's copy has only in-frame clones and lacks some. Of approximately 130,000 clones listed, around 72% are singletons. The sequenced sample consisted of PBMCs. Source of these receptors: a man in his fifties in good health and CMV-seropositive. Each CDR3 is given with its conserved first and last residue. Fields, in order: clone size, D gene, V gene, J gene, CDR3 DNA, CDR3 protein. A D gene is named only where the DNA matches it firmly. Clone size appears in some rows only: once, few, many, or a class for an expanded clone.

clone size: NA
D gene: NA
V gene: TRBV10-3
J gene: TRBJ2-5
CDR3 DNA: TGTGCCATCAGTGTCAATCAAGAGACCCAGTACTTC
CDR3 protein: CAISVNQETQYF

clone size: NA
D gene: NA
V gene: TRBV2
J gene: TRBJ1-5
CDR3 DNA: TGTGCCAGCAGTGAACAAGGGGAAAATCAGCCCCAGCATTTT
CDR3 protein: CASSEQGENQPQHF

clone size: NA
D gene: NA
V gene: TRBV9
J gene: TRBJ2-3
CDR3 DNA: TGTGCCAGCAGCGTAGAAGGAGGCCCTAGCACAGATACGCAGTATTTT
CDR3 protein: CASSVEGGPSTDTQYF

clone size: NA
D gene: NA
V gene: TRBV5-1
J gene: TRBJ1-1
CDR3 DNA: TGCGCCAGCAGCTTACAGGGCGTTGAGGAGGCTTTCTTT
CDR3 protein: CASSLQGVEEAFF

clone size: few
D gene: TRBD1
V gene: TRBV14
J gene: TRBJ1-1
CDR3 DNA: TGTGCCAGCAGCCAAGAGGGACAGTGGAGGACCACTGAAGCTTTCTTT
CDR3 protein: CASSQEGQWRTTEAFF

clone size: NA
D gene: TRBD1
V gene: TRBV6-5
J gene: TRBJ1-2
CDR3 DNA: TGTGCCAGCAAGAGATCCGCACAGGGGACTGGCTACACCTTC
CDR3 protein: CASKRSAQGTGYTF

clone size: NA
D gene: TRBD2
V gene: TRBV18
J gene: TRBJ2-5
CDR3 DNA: TGTGCCAGCTCACCACTAGCGGGAGTAGAGACCCAGTACTTC
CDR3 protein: CASSPLAGVETQYF

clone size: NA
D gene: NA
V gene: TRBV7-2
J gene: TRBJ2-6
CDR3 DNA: TGTGCCAGCAGCCAACAGGGCTCTGGGGCCAACGTCCTGACTTTC
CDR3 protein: CASSQQGSGANVLTF

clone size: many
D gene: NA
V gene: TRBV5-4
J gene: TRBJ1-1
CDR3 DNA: TGTGCCAGCAGCCAACTGGGGAGGAACACTGAAGCTTTCTTT
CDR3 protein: CASSQLGRNTEAFF

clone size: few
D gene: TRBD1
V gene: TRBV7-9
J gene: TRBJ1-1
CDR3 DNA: TGTGCCAGCAGCTTGCCGGACAGGCAAGCTTTCTTT
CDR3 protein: CASSLPDRQAFF

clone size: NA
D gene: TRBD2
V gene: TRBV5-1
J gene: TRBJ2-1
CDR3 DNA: TGCGCCAGCAATCCCATAGCGGGAGGGCCCAATGAGCAGTTCTTC
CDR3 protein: CASNPIAGGPNEQFF

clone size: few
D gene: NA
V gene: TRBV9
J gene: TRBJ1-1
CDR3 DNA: TGTGCCAGCAGCGTAGAATTGAGGAACACTGAAGCTTTCTTT
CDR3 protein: CASSVELRNTEAFF

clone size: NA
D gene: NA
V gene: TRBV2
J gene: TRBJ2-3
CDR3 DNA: TGTGCCAGCAGTGAGACCGGGGCAGATACGCAGTATTTT
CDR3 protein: CASSETGADTQYF

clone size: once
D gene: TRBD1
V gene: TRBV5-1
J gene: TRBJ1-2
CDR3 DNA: TGCGCCAGCAGTTCACGACAGGGAGACTATGGCTACACCTTC
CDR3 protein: CASSSRQGDYGYTF

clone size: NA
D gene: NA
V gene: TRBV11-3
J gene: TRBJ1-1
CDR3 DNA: TGTGCCAGCAGCTTTGGGGGGGATAACACTGAAGCTTTCTTT
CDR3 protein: CASSFGGDNTEAFF

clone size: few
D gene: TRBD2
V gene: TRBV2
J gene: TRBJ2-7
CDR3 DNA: TGTGCCAGCAGTGAAGATGCTAGCGGTACCTACGAGCAGTACTTC
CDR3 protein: CASSEDASGTYEQYF

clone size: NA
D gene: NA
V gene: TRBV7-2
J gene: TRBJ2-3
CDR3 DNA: TGTGCCAGCAGCTTAGCCCTAGGGGCGCAGTATTTT
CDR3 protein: CASSLALGAQYF

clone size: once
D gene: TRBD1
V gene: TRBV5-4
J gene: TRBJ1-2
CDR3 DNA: TGTGCCAGCAGCCGGGACAGAGCTTATGGCTACACCTTC
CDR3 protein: CASSRDRAYGYTF

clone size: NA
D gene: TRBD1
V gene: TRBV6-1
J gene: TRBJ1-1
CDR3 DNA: TGTGCCAGCAGTTCACCGACAGGGGGTAGGACTGAAGCTTTCTTT
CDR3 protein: CASSSPTGGRTEAFF

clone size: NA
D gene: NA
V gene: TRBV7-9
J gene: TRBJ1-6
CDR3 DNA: TGTGCCAGCAACCCCGGGACATCCTATAATTCACCCCTCCACTTT
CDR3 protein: CASNPGTSYNSPLHF

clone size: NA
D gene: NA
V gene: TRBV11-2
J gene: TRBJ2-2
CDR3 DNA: TGTGCCAGCAGCTTAGCCAGGAGGGGGCGGACCGGGGAGCTGTTTTTT
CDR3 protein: CASSLARRGRTGELFF

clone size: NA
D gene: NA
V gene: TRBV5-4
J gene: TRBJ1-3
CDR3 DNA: TGTGCCAGCAGCTTGGGAGGAGCTGGAAACACCATATATTTT
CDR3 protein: CASSLGGAGNTIYF

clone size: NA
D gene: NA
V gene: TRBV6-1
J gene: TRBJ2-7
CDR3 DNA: TGTGCCAGCCTGACCACTTTGACGGGTCCCTACGAGCAGTACTTC
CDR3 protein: CASLTTLTGPYEQYF

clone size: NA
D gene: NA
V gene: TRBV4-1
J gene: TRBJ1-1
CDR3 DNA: TGCGCCAGCAGCCAAGTGGGAGGGGGTACTGAAGCTTTCTTT
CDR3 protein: CASSQVGGGTEAFF

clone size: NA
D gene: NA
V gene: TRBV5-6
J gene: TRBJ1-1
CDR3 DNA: TGTGCCAGCAGCTCGGACTCAGACACTGAAGCTTTCTTT
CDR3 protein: CASSSDSDTEAFF

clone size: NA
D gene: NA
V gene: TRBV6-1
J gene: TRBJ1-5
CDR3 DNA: TGTGCCAGCAGTGAAGCCCCTCGGAGTCAGCCCCAGCATTTT
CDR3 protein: CASSEAPRSQPQHF

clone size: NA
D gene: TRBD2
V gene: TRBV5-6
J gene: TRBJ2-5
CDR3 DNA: TGTGCCAGCAGGATAGCGGGAGTGAGGGAGACCCAGTACTTC
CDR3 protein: CASRIAGVRETQYF

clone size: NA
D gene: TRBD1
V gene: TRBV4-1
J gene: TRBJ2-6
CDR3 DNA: TGCGCCAGCACCAAAGGACAGGGGCTCTCTGGGGCCAACGTCCTGACTTTC
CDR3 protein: CASTKGQGLSGANVLTF

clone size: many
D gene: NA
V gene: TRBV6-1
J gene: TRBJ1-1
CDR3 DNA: TGTGCCAGCAGTAAATTGGCGGGGGGGGCTGAAGCTTTCTTT
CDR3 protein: CASSKLAGGAEAFF

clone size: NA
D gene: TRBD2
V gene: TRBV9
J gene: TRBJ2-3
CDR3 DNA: TGTGCCAGCAGCGGGAGCGGGGTGAGCACAGATACGCAGTATTTT
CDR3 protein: CASSGSGVSTDTQYF

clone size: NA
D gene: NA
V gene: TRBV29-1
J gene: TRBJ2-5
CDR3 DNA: TGCGGCGTTGAGGCAGGCGCTCAAGAGACCCAGTACTTC
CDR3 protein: CGVEAGAQETQYF

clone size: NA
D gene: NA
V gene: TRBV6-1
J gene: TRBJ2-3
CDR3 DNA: TGTGCCAGCAGGGGGCGAGTTGGCACAGATACGCAGTATTTT
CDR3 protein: CASRGRVGTDTQYF

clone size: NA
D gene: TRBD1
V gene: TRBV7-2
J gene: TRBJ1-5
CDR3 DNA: TGTGCCAGCAGCTTCACAGGGGGCGTCAATCAGCCCCAGCATTTT
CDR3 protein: CASSFTGGVNQPQHF

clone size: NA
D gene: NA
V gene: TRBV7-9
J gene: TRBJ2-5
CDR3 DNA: TGTTCCAGCAGCTTCTCGCAGGGGTCCCGAGAAGAGACCCAGTACTTC
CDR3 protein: CSSSFSQGSREETQYF

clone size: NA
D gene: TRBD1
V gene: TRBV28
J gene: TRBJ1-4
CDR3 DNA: TGTGCCAGCAGTTTGACGACAGGGGTAGATGAAAAACTGTTTTTT
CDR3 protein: CASSLTTGVDEKLFF

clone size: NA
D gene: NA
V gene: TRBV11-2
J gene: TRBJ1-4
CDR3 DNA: TGTGCCAGCAGCTTATATCGAGGGTCTGGTGAAAAACTGTTTTTT
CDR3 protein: CASSLYRGSGEKLFF

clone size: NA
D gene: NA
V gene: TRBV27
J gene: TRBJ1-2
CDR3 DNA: TGTGCCAGCAGTTTCAGGGGTGGCTATGGCTACACCTTC
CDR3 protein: CASSFRGGYGYTF

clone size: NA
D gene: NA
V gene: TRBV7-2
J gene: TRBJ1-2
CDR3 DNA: TGTGCCAGCAGCTTAGAGACAGTAAACTATGGCTACACCTTC
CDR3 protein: CASSLETVNYGYTF

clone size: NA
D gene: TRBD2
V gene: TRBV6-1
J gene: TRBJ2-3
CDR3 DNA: TGTGCCAGCAGTGCTAGCGGGGCAGATACGCAGTATTTT
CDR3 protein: CASSASGADTQYF

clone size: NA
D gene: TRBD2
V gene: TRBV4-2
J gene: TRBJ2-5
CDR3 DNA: TGTGCCAGCAGTTTAGCGGGAGGGGGAGAGACCCAGTACTTC
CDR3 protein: CASSLAGGGETQYF

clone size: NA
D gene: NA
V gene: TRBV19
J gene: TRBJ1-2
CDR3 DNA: TGTGCCAGTAGTAATGGGGGCGCTGGGAACTATGGCTACACCTTC
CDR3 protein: CASSNGGAGNYGYTF

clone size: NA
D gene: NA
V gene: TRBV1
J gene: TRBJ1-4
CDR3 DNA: TGCACCAGCAGCCAGGAACAGGGAGATGATGAAAAACTGTTTTTT
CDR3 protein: CTSSQEQGDDEKLFF

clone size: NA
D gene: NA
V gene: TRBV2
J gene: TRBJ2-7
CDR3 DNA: TGTGCCAGCAGTGAAAGGACTATTACGACCTACGAGCAGTACTTC
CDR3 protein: CASSERTITTYEQYF

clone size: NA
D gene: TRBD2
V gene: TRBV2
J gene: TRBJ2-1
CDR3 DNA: TGTGCCAGCAGTGAATCGGTGGTCAGCGGGGGGGCTTTCGCTGAGCAGTTCTTC
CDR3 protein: CASSESVVSGGAFAEQFF

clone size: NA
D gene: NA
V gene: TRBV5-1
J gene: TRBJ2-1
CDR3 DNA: TGCGCCAGCGTGCCCATGCCGTCCGGGACCTACAATGAGCAGTTCTTC
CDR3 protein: CASVPMPSGTYNEQFF

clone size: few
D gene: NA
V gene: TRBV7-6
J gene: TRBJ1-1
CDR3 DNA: TGTGCCAGCAGCTTAAGAGACAGGAACACTGAAGCTTTCTTT
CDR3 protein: CASSLRDRNTEAFF

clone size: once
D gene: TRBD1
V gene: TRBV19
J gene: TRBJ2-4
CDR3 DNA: TGTGCCAGTAGACAGGGGGCAGGGGCCAAAAACATTCAGTACTTC
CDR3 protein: CASRQGAGAKNIQYF

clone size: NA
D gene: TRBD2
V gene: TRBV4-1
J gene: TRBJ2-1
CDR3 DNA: TGCGCCAGCAGCCAAGATCGCGGACTAGCAGGAGAGCAGTTCTTC
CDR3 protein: CASSQDRGLAGEQFF

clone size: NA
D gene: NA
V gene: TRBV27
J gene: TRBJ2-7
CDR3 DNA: TGTGCCAGCAGTTTATCCCTCCCCAGGGCAGCTCACGAGCAGTACTTC
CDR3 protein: CASSLSLPRAAHEQYF

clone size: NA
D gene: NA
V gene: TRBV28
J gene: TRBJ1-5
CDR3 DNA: TGTGCCAGCAGTTTTACCTCTCAGACAGCCAATCAGCCCCAGCATTTT
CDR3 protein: CASSFTSQTANQPQHF

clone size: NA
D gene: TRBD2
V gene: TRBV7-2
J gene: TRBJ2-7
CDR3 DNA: TGTGCCAGCAGCTTAGGGGGTAGCGGGAGACTAGGCTACGAGCAGTACTTC
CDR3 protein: CASSLGGSGRLGYEQYF

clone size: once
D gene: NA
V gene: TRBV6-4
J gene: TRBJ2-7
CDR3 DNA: TGTGCCAGCAGTGCCAACGGGGGTAGCTCCTACGAGCAGTACTTC
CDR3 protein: CASSANGGSSYEQYF

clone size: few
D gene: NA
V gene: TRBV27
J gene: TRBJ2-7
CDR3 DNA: TGTGCCAGCAGTTTAGAAGGAGGCTCCTACGAGCAGTACTTC
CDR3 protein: CASSLEGGSYEQYF

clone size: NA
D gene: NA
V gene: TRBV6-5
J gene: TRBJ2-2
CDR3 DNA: TGTGCCAGCAGTCCGAGGGGGGAGCTGTTTTTT
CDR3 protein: CASSPRGELFF

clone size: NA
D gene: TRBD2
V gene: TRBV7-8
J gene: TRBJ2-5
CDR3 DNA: TGTGCCAGCAGCTTGCTAGGGACTAGCGGGAGGGCTGCCCTCAAGGAGACCCAGTACTTC
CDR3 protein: CASSLLGTSGRAALKETQYF

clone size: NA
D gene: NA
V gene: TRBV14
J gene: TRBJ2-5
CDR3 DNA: TGTGCCAGCAGCCAAGATCGATGGGCGGAGACCCAGTACTTC
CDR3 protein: CASSQDRWAETQYF

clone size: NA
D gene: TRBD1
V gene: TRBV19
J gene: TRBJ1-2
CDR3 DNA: TGTGCCAGTAACCCCGGGACAGGGTATGGCTACACCTTC
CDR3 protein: CASNPGTGYGYTF